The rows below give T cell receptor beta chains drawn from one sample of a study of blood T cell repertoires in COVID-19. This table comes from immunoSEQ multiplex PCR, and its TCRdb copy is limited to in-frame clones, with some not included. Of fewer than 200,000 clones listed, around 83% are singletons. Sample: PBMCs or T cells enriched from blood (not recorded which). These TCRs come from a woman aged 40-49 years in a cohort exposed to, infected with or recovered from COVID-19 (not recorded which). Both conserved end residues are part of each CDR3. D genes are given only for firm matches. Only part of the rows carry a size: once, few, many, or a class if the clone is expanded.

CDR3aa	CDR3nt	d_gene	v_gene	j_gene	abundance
CASSPSRDTGELFF	TGTGCCAGCAGTCCCTCCAGGGACACCGGGGAGCTGTTTTTT	NA	TRBV27	TRBJ2-2	NA
CASRIIRGTGVSEAFF	TGTGCCAGTAGAATAATACGCGGGACAGGGGTTTCTGAAGCTTTCTTT	TRBD1	TRBV19	TRBJ1-1	NA
CAIRTGGNTEAFF	TGTGCCATCCGGACAGGTGGGAACACTGAAGCTTTCTTT	TRBD1	TRBV19	TRBJ1-1	NA
CASSYFTGGELFF	TGTGCCAGCAGTTACTTCACAGGGGGTGAACTGTTTTTT	TRBD1	TRBV6-2/TRBV6-3	TRBJ2-2	NA
CASSLATLGGIQYF	TGTGCCAGCAGCTTAGCCACACTGGGAGGTATTCAGTACTTC	NA	TRBV11-2	TRBJ2-4	NA
CASRTGTITDTQYF	TGTGCCAGCAGAACCGGGACTATCACAGATACGCAGTATTTT	TRBD2	TRBV5-4	TRBJ2-3	NA
CASSLRPSVEGTDTQYF	TGTGCCAGCAGCTTACGCCCCTCGGTAGAAGGCACAGATACGCAGTATTTT	NA	TRBV7-2	TRBJ2-3	NA
CASSLDGTGLRETQYF	TGTGCCAGCAGCTTAGACGGGACAGGGCTCCGTGAGACCCAGTACTTC	TRBD1	TRBV11-3	TRBJ2-5	NA
CASSPRDSYGYTF	TGTGCCAGCAGCCCGCGGGACAGCTATGGCTACACCTTC	TRBD1	TRBV3-1/TRBV3-2	TRBJ1-2	NA
CASSLTENYGYTF	TGTGCCAGCAGTTTAACGGAGAACTATGGCTACACCTTC	NA	TRBV27	TRBJ1-2	once
CASGDRDKSPLHF	TGTGCCAGCGGAGACAGGGACAAATCACCCCTCCACTTT	TRBD1	TRBV12-3/TRBV12-4	TRBJ1-6	NA
CASSLLWIAGVSSTDTQYF	TGTGCCAGCAGCTTACTTTGGATAGCGGGAGTGTCTAGCACAGATACGCAGTATTTT	TRBD2	TRBV11-3	TRBJ2-3	NA
CASSLNGLPSNQPQHF	TGTGCCAGCAGCTTAAACGGACTACCAAGCAATCAGCCCCAGCATTTT	NA	TRBV11-2	TRBJ1-5	NA
CASSLLPNEQFF	TGTGCCAGCAGCCTCCTTCCCAATGAGCAGTTCTTC	NA	TRBV7-9	TRBJ2-1	NA
CASSESPGSGKLFF	TGTGCCAGCAGTGAATCGCCAGGGTCGGGAAAACTGTTTTTT	NA	TRBV2	TRBJ1-4	NA
CASSLEQGNYGYTF	TGCGCCAGCAGCTTGGAACAGGGGAACTATGGCTACACCTTC	TRBD1	TRBV5-1	TRBJ1-2	NA
CASSQVRQGFTDTQYF	TGTGCCAGCAGCCAAGTCAGACAGGGCTTCACAGATACGCAGTATTTT	TRBD1	TRBV14	TRBJ2-3	once
CASTQGLEGYTF	TGTGCCAGCACCCAGGGATTGGAAGGCTACACCTTC	NA	TRBV28	TRBJ1-2	few
CASSLPTSSETQYF	TGTGCCAGCAGCTTGCCTACTAGCAGTGAGACCCAGTACTTC	NA	TRBV5-4	TRBJ2-5	NA
CATSRGAGAASNYGYTF	TGTGCCACCAGCAGAGGGGCAGGGGCCGCCTCAAACTATGGCTACACCTTC	NA	TRBV15	TRBJ1-2	NA
CASTSGGGYEQYF	TGTGCCAGCACCTCGGGGGGGGGCTACGAGCAGTACTTC	TRBD2	TRBV28	TRBJ2-7	NA
CASSQSYGQGVYEQYF	TGCGCCAGCAGTCAAAGTTATGGACAGGGGGTCTACGAGCAGTACTTC	TRBD1	TRBV23-1	TRBJ2-7	NA
CASSLWGDRENSPLHF	TGTGCCAGCAGTTTATGGGGGGACAGAGAAAATTCACCCCTCCACTTT	TRBD1	TRBV27	TRBJ1-6	NA
CASSPPAGSYNEQFF	TGTGCCAGCAGCCCCCCTGCGGGCTCCTACAATGAGCAGTTCTTC	NA	TRBV9	TRBJ2-1	NA
CASRDTYRGGAFF	TGTGCCAGCAGAGATACTTACAGGGGCGGAGCTTTCTTT	TRBD1	TRBV3-1/TRBV3-2	TRBJ1-1	NA
CASSLGSISYNSPLHF	TGTGCCAGCAGTTTAGGGAGTATCTCCTATAATTCACCCCTCCACTTT	NA	TRBV28	TRBJ1-6	NA
CASSPPVRDTEAFF	TGTGCCAGCAGCCCCCCGGTCCGCGACACTGAAGCTTTCTTT	NA	TRBV7-8	TRBJ1-1	NA
CASSVDEARSGNTIYF	TGTGCCAGCAGCGTAGATGAGGCCCGCTCTGGAAACACCATATATTTT	NA	TRBV9	TRBJ1-3	few
CASSHGGAEQYF	TGTGCCAGCTCCCATGGGGGGGCCGAGCAGTACTTC	NA	TRBV7-9	TRBJ2-7	NA
CASSLRAGTGNSPLHF	TGTGCCAGCAGCCTTCGAGCGGGGACAGGGAATTCACCCCTCCACTTT	TRBD1	TRBV7-8	TRBJ1-6	NA
CATSRVFHEQFF	TGTGCCACCAGCAGAGTATTCCATGAGCAGTTCTTC	NA	TRBV15	TRBJ2-1	NA
CASSLSLSGGNTIYF	TGTGCCAGCAGCCTCAGTTTGTCAGGGGGAAACACCATATATTTT	NA	TRBV11-2	TRBJ1-3	NA
CASSKNTESFEKLFF	TGTGCCAGCAGCAAGAATACAGAGTCGTTTGAAAAACTGTTTTTT	NA	TRBV28	TRBJ1-4	NA
CASSNISPGQGRYEQYF	TGTGCCAGTAGTAATATCTCGCCGGGACAGGGTAGGTACGAGCAGTACTTC	TRBD1	TRBV19	TRBJ2-7	NA
CASSVVASGAPDTQYF	TGTGCCAGCAGCGTAGTGGCTAGCGGGGCCCCAGATACGCAGTATTTT	TRBD2	TRBV9	TRBJ2-3	NA
CASSLRQGTQGAFF	TGTGCCAGCAGTTTAAGACAGGGGACCCAGGGGGCTTTCTTT	TRBD1	TRBV28	TRBJ1-1	NA
CASSLSGEGAGYPNTGELFF	TGTGCCAGCAGCTTATCCGGGGAGGGTGCAGGGTACCCGAACACCGGGGAGCTGTTTTTT	TRBD2	TRBV7-6	TRBJ2-2	NA
CASFFEPDLPVGGYTF	TGTGCCAGCTTCTTCGAGCCAGACCTCCCTGTGGGCGGCTACACCTTC	NA	TRBV27	TRBJ1-2	NA
CASSPMAAWSGGDLEQFF	TGTGCCAGCAGCCCGATGGCTGCATGGAGCGGGGGAGATCTTGAGCAGTTCTTC	TRBD2	TRBV3-1/TRBV3-2	TRBJ2-1	NA
CASSTRQGLYGYTF	TGTGCCAGCAGCACCAGACAGGGACTCTATGGCTACACCTTC	TRBD1	TRBV7-2	TRBJ1-2	NA
CASSGQKNSPLHF	TGCGCCAGCTCGGGACAAAAAAATTCACCCCTCCACTTT	NA	TRBV10-2	TRBJ1-6	NA
CASSLLWDRRTDTQYF	TGTGCCAGCAGTCTCCTTTGGGACAGACGCACAGATACGCAGTATTTT	TRBD1	TRBV27	TRBJ2-3	NA
CASRETANTEAFF	TGTGCCAGCCGCGAGACAGCGAACACTGAAGCTTTCTTT	NA	TRBV27	TRBJ1-1	once
CASSYDSAFF	TGCGCCAGCAGCTACGACTCTGCTTTCTTT	NA	TRBV5-1	TRBJ1-1	few
CASSLEQGVNYEQYF	TGTGCCAGCAGCTTAGAACAGGGGGTGAACTACGAGCAGTACTTC	TRBD1	TRBV11-2	TRBJ2-7	NA
CASSQSILRKTGLAGELFF	TGTGCCAGCAGCCAAAGTATTTTGAGGAAGACAGGGCTCGCCGGGGAGCTGTTTTTT	TRBD1	TRBV3-1/TRBV3-2	TRBJ2-2	NA
CASSSLVLGTDTQYF	TGTGCCAGCAGCTCGCTAGTTTTAGGCACAGATACGCAGTATTTT	NA	TRBV11-2	TRBJ2-3	NA
CASSASGGLGEKLFF	TGTGCCAGCAGCGCCTCAGGGGGGTTGGGTGAAAAACTGTTTTTT	TRBD1	TRBV9	TRBJ1-4	NA
CAISEGTTSNQPQHF	TGTGCCATCAGTGAGGGGACAACAAGCAATCAGCCCCAGCATTTT	NA	TRBV10-3	TRBJ1-5	NA
CASSMTGALNYGYTF	TGTGCCAGCAGTATGACAGGGGCTTTGAACTATGGCTACACCTTC	TRBD1	TRBV27	TRBJ1-2	NA
CATSAGTSTDTQYF	TGTGCCACCAGCGCCGGGACTAGCACAGATACGCAGTATTTT	NA	TRBV15	TRBJ2-3	NA
CASSEEEQFQETQYF	TGTGCCAGCAGTGAAGAGGAACAGTTCCAAGAGACCCAGTACTTC	NA	TRBV2	TRBJ2-5	once
CASSLGGQGFYEQYF	TGCGCCAGCAGCTTGGGGGGACAGGGATTCTACGAGCAGTACTTC	TRBD1	TRBV5-1	TRBJ2-7	NA
CASSLRGTGINEQFF	TGTGCCAGCAGTTTACGAGGGACAGGGATCAATGAGCAGTTCTTC	TRBD1	TRBV28	TRBJ2-1	NA
CASSPSGGSGANVLTF	TGTGCCAGCAGTCCGTCAGGGGGATCTGGGGCCAACGTCCTGACTTTC	TRBD1	TRBV28	TRBJ2-6	NA
CASGLGTGRGEQYF	TGTGCCAGCGGTTTAGGGACAGGGAGGGGGGAGCAGTACTTC	TRBD1	TRBV27	TRBJ2-7	NA
CASSYSGQQETQYF	TGTGCCAGCAGTTACTCGGGACAGCAAGAGACCCAGTACTTC	TRBD1	TRBV6-5	TRBJ2-5	NA
CASSLHFRGNQPQHF	TGTGCCAGCAGCTTGCATTTCAGGGGAAATCAGCCCCAGCATTTT	NA	TRBV5-5	TRBJ1-5	NA
CASSLVGTGGEEYF	TGTGCCAGCAGCTTAGTAGGGACAGGGGGCGAGGAGTACTTC	TRBD1	TRBV7-9	TRBJ2-7	few
CASTARVSGIQYF	TGTGCCAGCACTGCGAGGGTGTCGGGCATTCAGTACTTC	NA	TRBV6-6	TRBJ2-4	NA